Sequencing of this T cell receptor beta chain was carried out in a study of CXCR3-negative and CXCR3-positive naive CD8 T cells (dated by TCRdb to the late 2010s). About the full investigation: In total, about 150 million TRB reads were obtained, corresponding to roughly 1.5 +/- 0.3 million reads per library. Data from about ten donors, pooled across two independent experiments, went into the diversity and physicochemical repertoire analyses. Naive subsets from a handful of donors and memory cells from 3 donors were included in the TRBV-TRBJ cluster analysis.

Looking up the germline V gene yields CDR1 MNHNS and CDR2 SASEGT. Its CDR3 holds 12 amino acids, cysteine through phenylalanine. Only the protein is on record. About this clonotype: The target of this receptor is not known.

Each CD8+ T cell subset was flow-sorted in triplicate, and 300,000 to 350,000 cells per subset were placed directly into RLT lysis buffer. To exclude memory contaminants, naive CD8+ T cells were stringently defined as CD45RO-CCR7+CD27+CD95-. Standard density gradient centrifugation was used to isolate peripheral blood mononuclear cells from buffy coats. Naive CXCR3-negative and CXCR3-positive CD8+ T cells were flow-sorted using a FACSAria III. Total RNA was extracted from sorted cells with an RNeasy Mini Kit. Sequencing was carried out with a NextSeq 550. The Human TCR Profiling Kit (MiLaboratory) was used to make UMI-labeled 5' RACE TRB cDNA libraries. The full amount of extracted RNA was used for cDNA synthesis, and the full amount of resulting cDNA was used for PCR amplification. Libraries were prepared in parallel with an identical number of PCR cycles. Per the authors' processing: About 54,000 +/- 9,700 unique UMI-labeled TRB cDNA molecules per library were extracted with MIGEC and MiXCR, with at least two reads per UMI required. On average, around 40,000 +/- 10,000 functional in-frame TRB CDR3 nucleotide clonotypes lacking stop codons were found per library. After each sample was downsampled to 5000 UMI-labeled TRB molecules, VDJtools was used to calculate diversity metrics such as normalized Shannon-Wiener and Chao1. VDJtools computed clonotype-size-weighted physicochemical properties of the central five CDR3 residues: interaction energy, strength, volume and Kidera factor 4. Each entry corresponds to one CDR3 protein sequence from reads that TCRdb reprocessed, and DNA is not given. What appears here as the V and J calls and clone size reflects TCRdb's work, not the paper's. The table for this sample records roughly 120,000 distinct CDR3 sequences. 0.59% of the sample is in the top ten clones.

Here is what the overall study found, with its caveats: CXCR3 expression partially decreased after cryopreservation, so most assays used freshly isolated PBMCs. Because surface CD5, which is linked to self-reactivity in mice, was comparable between the naive subsets, TCR interaction strength was also inferred from TRB CDR3 physicochemical properties. Compared with CXCR3-negative naive cells, CXCR3-positive naive cells had TRB CDR3s with higher hydrophobicity (lower Kidera factor 4), lower energy, and higher strength and volume indices. Repertoire diversity was comparably high in both naive subsets but much lower in memory CD8+ T cells. Within the same donor, TRBV-TRBJ usage looked similar between naive CXCR3-negative and CXCR3-positive cells, but memory cells had distinct patterns.

The sample taken for sequencing was naive CXCR3+ CD8+ T cells from blood. Sample cell subset or site, as interpreted from the label and publication: CD45RO-CCR7+CD27+CD95- naive CD8+ T cells expressing CXCR3 (TNR3+). The receptor's source is a human donor in good health. Some clones in this sample may be carry-over from other donors' samples. This receptor chain uses TRBV6-1 and TRBJ1-2. This receptor carries the CDR3 CASSFEGYGYTF.